These 4 T cell receptor beta chains were sequenced from one sample in a study of blood T cells in healthy people across ages. For the second PCR, which ran for about 6 to 11 cycles, a sample-barcoded 5' primer and a J-beta primer mix were used. TCRdb itself ran the 5' RACE reads through MiXCR, one entry per CDR3 protein. The sample has just under 550,000 distinct CDR3 sequences, about 25% seen once. This sample also appeared in a second study, on T cells of mothers and their children.

The sample consisted of blood. These receptors all come from a boy aged 5-17 years in good health.

This clonotype was observed a few times. The V call is TRBV7-2, the J call TRBJ1-6; 11 bases align to TRBD1. From germline, CDR1 is SGHTA and CDR2 FQGNSA. The CDR3 sequence is 13 residues long. J was trimmed by 10 bases and V by 8 bases; bases with no gene match: 4. CDR3 coding DNA: TGTGCCAGCCACCGGGACAGGGGGTCACCCCTCCACTTT. Protein: CASHRDRGSPLHF.

The chain joins TRBV6-2 or TRBV6-3 to TRBJ1-5; tentative D call: TRBD1 (6 bases). The CDR3 spans 18 residues. The germline V gene has CDR1 MNHEY and CDR2 SVGEGT. The V end lost 5 bases, the J end lost 0 bases, and 20 bases lay between the germline ends. The CDR3 DNA is TGTGCCAGCAGTACTCTTAGGACAGACGACTATAGCAATCAGCCCCAGCATTTT. Translated: CASSTLRTDDYSNQPQHF.

The rearrangement uses TRBV14 and TRBJ2-2; TRBD1 matches at 8 bases. Germline loops: CDR1 SGHDN, CDR2 FVKESK. The CDR3 length is 17 residues. Germline trimming cut 5 bases from V and 3 bases from J; bases unmatched to any gene: 11. Written as DNA, the CDR3 is TGTGCCAGCAGCACAATTCCGGGACAGGTGGACACCGGGGAGCTGTTTTTT. Amino acids: CASSTIPGQVDTGELFF.

This chain links TRBV4-1 with TRBJ2-1, with D tentatively TRBD1 (6 bases). Germline assignment: CDR1 MGHRA and CDR2 YSYEKL. The CDR3 runs 17 residues. With 0 bases removed from V and 2 bases from J, the gap between germline ends came to 14 bases. CDR3 DNA: TGCGCCAGCAGCCAAGATTTAACACAGGGCACCTACAATGAGCAGTTCTTC. Amino acid sequence: CASSQDLTQGTYNEQFF.